In this sample, the clone carrying this TCR beta chain turned up a few times. Antigen specificity is unknown. Using constant-segment primers, 5'RACE produced TCR alpha and TCR beta cDNA libraries carrying sample barcodes and UMIs. One entry per CDR3 protein results from TCRdb running MiXCR on the 5' RACE reads. The sample lists just under 350,000 distinct CDR3 sequences, 13% occurring once. The CDR3 runs to 15 residues. Trimming took 2 bases from V and 0 from J; bases not matched to a gene: 3. The sample belongs to a study of T-cell memory formation after mild COVID-19. Whole-study context: The study found TCR clusters largely donor specific. Study conclusions and caveats: The study detected some responding clones in pre-infection memory, suggesting cross-reactive memory joined. Clones that contracted from day 15 to 85 had balanced CD4/CD8; later expanders were CD4+ biased.

Sequenced: PBMCs or a T cell subset sorted from them (not recorded which). The chain combines TRBV12-3 or TRBV12-4 with TRBJ1-1, with 7 positions matching TRBD1. This receptor was obtained from a man between 18 and 29 years old who had mild COVID-19 (a few samples of this study predate the infection). Cell type and time point are not known. CDR3 loop: CASSLMQGVNTEAFF. The CDR3 bases are TGTGCCAGCAGTTTAATGCAGGGGGTGAACACTGAAGCTTTCTTT.